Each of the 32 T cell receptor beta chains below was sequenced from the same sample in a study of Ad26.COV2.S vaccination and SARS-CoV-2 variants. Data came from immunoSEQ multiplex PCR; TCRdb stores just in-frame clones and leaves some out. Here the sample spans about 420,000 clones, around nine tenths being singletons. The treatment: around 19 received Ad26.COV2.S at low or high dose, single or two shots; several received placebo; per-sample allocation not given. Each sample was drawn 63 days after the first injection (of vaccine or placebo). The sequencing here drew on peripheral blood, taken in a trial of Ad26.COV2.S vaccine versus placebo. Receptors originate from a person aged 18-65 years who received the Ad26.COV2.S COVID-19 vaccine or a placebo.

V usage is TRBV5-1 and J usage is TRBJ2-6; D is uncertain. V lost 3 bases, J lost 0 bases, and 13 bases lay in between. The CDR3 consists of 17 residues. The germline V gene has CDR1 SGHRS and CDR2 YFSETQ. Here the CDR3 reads CASSWSISPSGANVLTF. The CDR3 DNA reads TGCGCCAGCAGCTGGAGCATTTCCCCCTCTGGGGCCAACGTCCTGACTTTC. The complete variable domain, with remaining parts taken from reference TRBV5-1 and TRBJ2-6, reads KAGVTQTPRYLIKTRGQQVTLSCSPISGHRSVSWYQQTPGQGLQFLFEYFSETQRNKGNFPGRFSGRQFSNSRSEMNVSTLELGDSALYLCASSWSISPSGANVLTFGAGSRLTVL.

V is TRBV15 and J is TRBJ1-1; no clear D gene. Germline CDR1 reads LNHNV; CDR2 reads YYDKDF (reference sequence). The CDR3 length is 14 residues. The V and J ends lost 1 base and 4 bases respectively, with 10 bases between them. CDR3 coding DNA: TGTGCCACCAGCAGAGTTCAGGTATCCACTGAAGCTTTCTTT. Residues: CATSRVQVSTEAFF.

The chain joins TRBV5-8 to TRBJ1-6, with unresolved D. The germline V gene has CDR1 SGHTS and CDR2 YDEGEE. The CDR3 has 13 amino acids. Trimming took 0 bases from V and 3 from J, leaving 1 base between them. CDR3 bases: TGTGCCAGCAGCTTGGGCTATAATTCACCCCTCCACTTT. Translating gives CASSLGYNSPLHF.

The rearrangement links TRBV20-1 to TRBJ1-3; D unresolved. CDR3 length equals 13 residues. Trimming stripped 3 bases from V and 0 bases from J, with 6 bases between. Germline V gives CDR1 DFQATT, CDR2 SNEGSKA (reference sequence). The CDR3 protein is CSASPNSGNTIYF. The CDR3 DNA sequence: TGCAGTGCTAGTCCTAACTCTGGAAACACCATATATTTT.

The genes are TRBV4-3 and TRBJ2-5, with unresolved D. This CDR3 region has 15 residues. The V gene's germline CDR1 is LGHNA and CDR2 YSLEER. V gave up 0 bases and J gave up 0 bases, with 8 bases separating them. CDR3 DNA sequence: TGCGCCAGCAGCCAAGACGGAATTGACCAAGAGACCCAGTACTTC. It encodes CASSQDGIDQETQYF.

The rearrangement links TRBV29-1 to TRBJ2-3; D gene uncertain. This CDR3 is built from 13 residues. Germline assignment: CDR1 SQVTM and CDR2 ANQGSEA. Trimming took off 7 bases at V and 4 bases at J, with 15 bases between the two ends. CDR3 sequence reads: CSAYLRDPDTQYF. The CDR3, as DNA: TGCAGCGCATATCTTAGGGATCCAGATACGCAGTATTTT.

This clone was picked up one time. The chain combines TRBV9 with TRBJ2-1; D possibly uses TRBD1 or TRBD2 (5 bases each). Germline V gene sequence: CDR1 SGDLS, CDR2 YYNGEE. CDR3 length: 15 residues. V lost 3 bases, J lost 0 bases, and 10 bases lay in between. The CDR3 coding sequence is TGTGCCAGCAGCGCATGGGGGAGCTCCTACAATGAGCAGTTCTTC. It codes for CASSAWGSSYNEQFF.

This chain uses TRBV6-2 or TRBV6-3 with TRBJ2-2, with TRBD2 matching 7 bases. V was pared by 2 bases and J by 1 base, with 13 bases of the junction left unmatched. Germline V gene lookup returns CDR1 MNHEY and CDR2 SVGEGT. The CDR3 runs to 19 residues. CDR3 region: CASSYVSQRGLMNTGELFF. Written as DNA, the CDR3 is TGTGCCAGCAGTTACGTTTCCCAGCGGGGACTAATGAACACCGGGGAGCTGTTTTTT.

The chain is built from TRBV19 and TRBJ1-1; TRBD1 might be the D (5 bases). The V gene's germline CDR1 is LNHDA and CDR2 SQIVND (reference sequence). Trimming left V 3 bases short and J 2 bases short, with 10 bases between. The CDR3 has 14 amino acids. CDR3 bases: TGTGCCAGTAGTATCCTGACAGTTAACACTGAAGCTTTCTTT. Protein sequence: CASSILTVNTEAFF.

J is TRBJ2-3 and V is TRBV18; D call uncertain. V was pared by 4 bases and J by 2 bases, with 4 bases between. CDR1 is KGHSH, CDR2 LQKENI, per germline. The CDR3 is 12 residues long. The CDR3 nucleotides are TGTGCCAGCTCACTTGTCACAGATACGCAGTATTTT. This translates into CASSLVTDTQYF. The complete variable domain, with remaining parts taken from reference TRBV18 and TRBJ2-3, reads NAGVMQNPRHLVRRRGQEARLRCSPMKGHSHVYWYRQLPEEGLKFMVYLQKENIIDESGMPKERFSAEFPKEGPSILRIQQVVRGDSAAYFCASSLVTDTQYFGPGTRLTVL.

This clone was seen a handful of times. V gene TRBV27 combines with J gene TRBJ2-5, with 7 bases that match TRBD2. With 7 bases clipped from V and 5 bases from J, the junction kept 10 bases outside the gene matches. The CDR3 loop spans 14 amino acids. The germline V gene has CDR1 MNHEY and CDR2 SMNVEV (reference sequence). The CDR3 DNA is TGTGCCAGCATGGGAGGGAATGAGGTTGAGACCCAGTACTTC. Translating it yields CASMGGNEVETQYF.

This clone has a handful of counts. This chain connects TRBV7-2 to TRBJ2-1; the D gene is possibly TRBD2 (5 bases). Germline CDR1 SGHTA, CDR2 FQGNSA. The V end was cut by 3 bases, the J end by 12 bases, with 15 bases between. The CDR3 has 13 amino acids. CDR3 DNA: TGTGCCAGCAGCTTGGGTCCCAGCGGAGTGCAGTTCTTC. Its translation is CASSLGPSGVQFF.

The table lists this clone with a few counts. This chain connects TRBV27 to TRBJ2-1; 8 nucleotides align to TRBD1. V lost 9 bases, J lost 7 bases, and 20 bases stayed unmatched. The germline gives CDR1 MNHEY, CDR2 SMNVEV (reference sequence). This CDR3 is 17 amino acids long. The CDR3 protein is CASQIFPRGQGSNEQFF. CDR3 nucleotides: TGTGCCAGTCAAATTTTCCCCCGCGGACAGGGTAGTAATGAGCAGTTCTTC.

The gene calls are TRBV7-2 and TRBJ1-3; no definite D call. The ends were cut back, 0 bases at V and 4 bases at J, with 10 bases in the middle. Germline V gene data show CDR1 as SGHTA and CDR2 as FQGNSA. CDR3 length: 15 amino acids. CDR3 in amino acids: CASSLAGELGNTIYF. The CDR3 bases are TGTGCCAGCAGCTTAGCAGGAGAACTGGGAAACACCATATATTTT.

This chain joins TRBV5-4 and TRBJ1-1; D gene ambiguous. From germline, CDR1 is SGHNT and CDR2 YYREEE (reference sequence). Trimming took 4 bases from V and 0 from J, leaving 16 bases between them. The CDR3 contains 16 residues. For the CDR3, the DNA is TGTGCCAGCAGCGCTGAGAGGGTGAGGATGAACACTGAAGCTTTCTTT. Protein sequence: CASSAERVRMNTEAFF.

The CDR3 DNA is TGTGCCAGCAGTTTACTGCGGGGAAACACCATATATTTT. It is translated as CASSLLRGNTIYF. This chain joins TRBV12-3 or TRBV12-4 and TRBJ1-3, with D hard to call. The CDR3 covers 13 residues. V was clipped by 2 bases and J by 4 bases, with 6 bases between them.

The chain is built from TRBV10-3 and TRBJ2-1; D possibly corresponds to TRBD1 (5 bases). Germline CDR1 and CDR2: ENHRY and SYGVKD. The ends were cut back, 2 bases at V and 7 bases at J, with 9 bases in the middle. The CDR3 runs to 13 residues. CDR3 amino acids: CAISEIRGNEQFF. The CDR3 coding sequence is TGTGCCATCAGTGAGATAAGGGGTAATGAGCAGTTCTTC.

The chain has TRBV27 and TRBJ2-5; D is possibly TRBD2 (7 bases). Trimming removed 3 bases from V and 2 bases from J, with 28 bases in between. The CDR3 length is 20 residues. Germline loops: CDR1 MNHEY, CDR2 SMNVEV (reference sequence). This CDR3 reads CASSFLRGGGRYSYQETQYF. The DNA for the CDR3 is TGTGCCAGCAGTTTCCTCCGAGGGGGGGGGCGTTACAGTTATCAAGAGACCCAGTACTTC.

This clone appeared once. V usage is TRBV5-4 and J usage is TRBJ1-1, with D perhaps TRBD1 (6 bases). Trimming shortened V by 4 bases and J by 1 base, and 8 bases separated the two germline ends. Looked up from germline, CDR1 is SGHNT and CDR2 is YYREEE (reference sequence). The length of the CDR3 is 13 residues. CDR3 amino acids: CASSVQGNTEAFF. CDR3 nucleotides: TGTGCCAGCAGCGTACAGGGGAACACTGAAGCTTTCTTT.

The CDR3 reads CASSQGQTYGYTF. Written as DNA, the CDR3 is TGTGCCAGCAGCCAAGGGCAAACCTATGGCTACACCTTC. V and J are TRBV14 and TRBJ1-2; D gene uncertain. CDR3 length: 13 amino acids. V was clipped by 1 base and J by 4 bases, with 7 bases between them. Germline CDR1 SGHDN, CDR2 FVKESK.

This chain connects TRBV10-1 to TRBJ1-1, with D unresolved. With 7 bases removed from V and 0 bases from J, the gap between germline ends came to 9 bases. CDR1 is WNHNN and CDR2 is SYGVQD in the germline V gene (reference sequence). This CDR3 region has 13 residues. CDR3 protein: CASKLEMNTEAFF. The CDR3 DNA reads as TGCGCCAGCAAACTAGAAATGAACACTGAAGCTTTCTTT.

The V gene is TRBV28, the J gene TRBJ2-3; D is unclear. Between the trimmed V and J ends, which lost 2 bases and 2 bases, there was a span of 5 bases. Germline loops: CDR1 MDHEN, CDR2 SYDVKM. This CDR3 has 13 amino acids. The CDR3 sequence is CASSLRTTDTQYF. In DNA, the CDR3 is TGTGCCAGCAGTTTAAGAACCACAGATACGCAGTATTTT.

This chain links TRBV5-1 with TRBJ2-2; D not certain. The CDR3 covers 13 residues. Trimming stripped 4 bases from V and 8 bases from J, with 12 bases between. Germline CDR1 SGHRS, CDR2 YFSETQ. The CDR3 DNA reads TGCGCCAGCAGCAACACAGAAGATGGGGAGCTGTTTTTT. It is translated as CASSNTEDGELFF.

CDR3 DNA: TGTGCCAGACCGGGGGGACGGAACAATCAGCCCCAGCATTTT. This codes for CARPGGRNNQPQHF. The rearrangement uses TRBV7-9 and TRBJ1-5, with D tentatively TRBD1 (5 bases). V shed 9 bases and J shed 3 bases, with 15 bases lying between them. This CDR3 has 14 amino acids. CDR1 and CDR2 from the germline V gene are SEHNR and FQNEAQ (reference sequence).

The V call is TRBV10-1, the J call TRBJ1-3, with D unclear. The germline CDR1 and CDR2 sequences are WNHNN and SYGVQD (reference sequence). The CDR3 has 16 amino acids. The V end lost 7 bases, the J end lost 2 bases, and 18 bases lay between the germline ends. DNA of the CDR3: TGCGCCAGCATAGTGTATCCGGTGGCCGCTGGAAACACCATATATTTT. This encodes CASIVYPVAAGNTIYF.

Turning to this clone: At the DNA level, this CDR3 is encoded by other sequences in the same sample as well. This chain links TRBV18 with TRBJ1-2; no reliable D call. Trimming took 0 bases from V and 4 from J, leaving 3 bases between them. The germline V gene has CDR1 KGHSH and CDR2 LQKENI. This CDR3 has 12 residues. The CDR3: CASSPPGYGYTF. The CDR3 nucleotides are TGTGCCAGCTCACCACCGGGCTATGGCTACACCTTC.

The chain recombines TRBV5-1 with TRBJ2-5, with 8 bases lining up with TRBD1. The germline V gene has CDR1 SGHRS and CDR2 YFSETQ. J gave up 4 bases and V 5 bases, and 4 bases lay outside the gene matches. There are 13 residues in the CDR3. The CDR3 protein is CASRSGQGETQYF. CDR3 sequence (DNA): TGCGCCAGCAGGTCAGGACAGGGAGAGACCCAGTACTTC.

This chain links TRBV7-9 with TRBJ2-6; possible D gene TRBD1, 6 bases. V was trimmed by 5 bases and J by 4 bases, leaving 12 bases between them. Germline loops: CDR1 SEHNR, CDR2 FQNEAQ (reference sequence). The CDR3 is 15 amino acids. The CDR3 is CASSGTGIGANVLTF. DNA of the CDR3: TGTGCCAGCAGCGGTACAGGGATCGGGGCCAACGTCCTGACTTTC.

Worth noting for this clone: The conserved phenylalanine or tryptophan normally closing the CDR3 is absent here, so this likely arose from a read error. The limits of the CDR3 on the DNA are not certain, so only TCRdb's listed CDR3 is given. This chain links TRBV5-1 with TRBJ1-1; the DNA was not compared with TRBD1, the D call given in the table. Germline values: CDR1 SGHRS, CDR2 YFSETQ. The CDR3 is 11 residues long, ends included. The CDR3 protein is CASSLGTAVEY.

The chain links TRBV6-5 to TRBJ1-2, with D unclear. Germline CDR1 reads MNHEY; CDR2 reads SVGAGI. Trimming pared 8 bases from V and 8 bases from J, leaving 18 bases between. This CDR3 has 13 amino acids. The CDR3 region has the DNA TGTGCCAGCCGGGCTGGGGTGCTGGAGGGCTACACCTTC. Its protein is CASRAGVLEGYTF.

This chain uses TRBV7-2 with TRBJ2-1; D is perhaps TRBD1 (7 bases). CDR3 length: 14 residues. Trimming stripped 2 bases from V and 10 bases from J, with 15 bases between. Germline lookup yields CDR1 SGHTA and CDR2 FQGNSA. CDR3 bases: TGTGCCAGCAGCTTACAGGGGGACGGGAGAGAGCAGTTCTTC. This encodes CASSLQGDGREQFF.

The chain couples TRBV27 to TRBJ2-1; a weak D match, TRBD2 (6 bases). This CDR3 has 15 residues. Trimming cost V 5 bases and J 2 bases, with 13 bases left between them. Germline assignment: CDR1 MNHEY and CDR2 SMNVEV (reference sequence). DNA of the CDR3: TGTGCCAGCAGTCTCGGGGGTAGCCCCTACAATGAGCAGTTCTTC. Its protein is CASSLGGSPYNEQFF.